A selection of T cell receptor beta chains follows, all from one sample in a study of blood T cell repertoires in COVID-19. The data were produced by immunoSEQ multiplex PCR, yet TCRdb's version contains in-frame clones alone and is incomplete. Of about 430,000 clones listed, roughly 90% are singletons. Sequenced input: PBMCs or T cells enriched from blood (not recorded which). These receptors were taken from a woman aged 25 to 39 with acute COVID-19. The CDR3 runs from the conserved cysteine through the conserved F or W. The order of the fields is CDR3 protein, CDR3 DNA, D gene, clone size, J gene, CDR3 length, V gene. D genes are given only for firm matches. Expanded clones are given a class, and other clones once, few, many or no size at all.

cdr3_aa: CASRGAGGHEQFF
cdr3_nt: TGTGCCAGCAGGGGAGCGGGGGGGCATGAGCAGTTCTTC
d_call: TRBD2
clone_size: NA
j_call: TRBJ2-1
cdr3_length: 13
v_call: TRBV9

cdr3_aa: CASSLGTSGGYGEQFF
cdr3_nt: TGTGCCAGCAGCTTAGGGACTAGCGGGGGCTACGGTGAGCAGTTCTTC
d_call: TRBD2
clone_size: NA
j_call: TRBJ2-1
cdr3_length: 16
v_call: TRBV7-2

cdr3_aa: CASSPPHPGLHEQFF
cdr3_nt: TGTGCCAGCTCACCACCACACCCGGGACTCCATGAGCAGTTCTTC
d_call: NA
clone_size: NA
j_call: TRBJ2-1
cdr3_length: 15
v_call: TRBV18

cdr3_aa: CASTQQSRDTQYF
cdr3_nt: TGTGCCAGCACCCAACAGTCCCGAGATACGCAGTATTTT
d_call: NA
clone_size: NA
j_call: TRBJ2-3
cdr3_length: 13
v_call: TRBV12-3/TRBV12-4

cdr3_aa: CASSLALGVGTYEQYF
cdr3_nt: TGTGCCAGCAGCTTGGCCCTGGGAGTGGGCACCTACGAGCAGTACTTC
d_call: NA
clone_size: NA
j_call: TRBJ2-7
cdr3_length: 16
v_call: TRBV5-8

cdr3_aa: CASSLGLTGSEQYF
cdr3_nt: TGTGCCAGCAGCTTAGGGTTAACAGGGAGCGAGCAGTACTTC
d_call: NA
clone_size: NA
j_call: TRBJ2-7
cdr3_length: 14
v_call: TRBV7-9

cdr3_aa: CASSQDFSPYEQYF
cdr3_nt: TGTGCCAGCAGCCAAGACTTTAGTCCCTACGAGCAGTACTTC
d_call: NA
clone_size: NA
j_call: TRBJ2-7
cdr3_length: 14
v_call: TRBV3-1/TRBV3-2

cdr3_aa: CASSRGQGREQYF
cdr3_nt: TGTGCCAGCAGCCGGGGACAGGGGCGCGAGCAGTACTTC
d_call: TRBD1
clone_size: NA
j_call: TRBJ2-7
cdr3_length: 13
v_call: TRBV7-6

cdr3_aa: CASSYEGRSYEQYF
cdr3_nt: TGTGCCAGCAGTTACGAGGGCCGGAGTTACGAGCAGTACTTC
d_call: NA
clone_size: NA
j_call: TRBJ2-7
cdr3_length: 14
v_call: TRBV6-2/TRBV6-3

cdr3_aa: CASSSIQTGPLFF
cdr3_nt: TGTGCCAGCAGCTCAATTCAGACAGGACCCCTTTTCTTC
d_call: NA
clone_size: NA
j_call: TRBJ2-1
cdr3_length: 13
v_call: TRBV7-6

cdr3_aa: CASSLVKAVSADTQYF
cdr3_nt: TGCGCCAGCAGCTTGGTGAAGGCAGTCTCAGCGGATACGCAGTATTTT
d_call: NA
clone_size: NA
j_call: TRBJ2-3
cdr3_length: 16
v_call: TRBV5-1

cdr3_aa: CASRGDFIAKNIQYF
cdr3_nt: TGTGCCAGCAGAGGGGACTTTATAGCCAAAAACATTCAGTACTTC
d_call: NA
clone_size: once
j_call: TRBJ2-4
cdr3_length: 15
v_call: TRBV2

cdr3_aa: CASSLGQTATNEKLFF
cdr3_nt: TGTGCCAGCAGCTTGGGACAGACTGCAACTAATGAAAAACTGTTTTTT
d_call: TRBD1
clone_size: NA
j_call: TRBJ1-4
cdr3_length: 16
v_call: TRBV7-2

cdr3_aa: CASSQYRVHQPQHF
cdr3_nt: TGCGCCAGCAGTCAATACAGGGTTCATCAGCCCCAGCATTTT
d_call: NA
clone_size: NA
j_call: TRBJ1-5
cdr3_length: 14
v_call: TRBV23-1

cdr3_aa: CASGLGQGHTEAFF
cdr3_nt: TGTGCTAGTGGTTTGGGACAGGGGCACACTGAAGCTTTCTTT
d_call: TRBD1
clone_size: NA
j_call: TRBJ1-1
cdr3_length: 14
v_call: TRBV12-5

cdr3_aa: CASSRTGGLGNEKLFF
cdr3_nt: TGTGCCAGCAGCCGGACAGGGGGCTTAGGGAATGAAAAACTGTTTTTT
d_call: TRBD1
clone_size: NA
j_call: TRBJ1-4
cdr3_length: 16
v_call: TRBV14

cdr3_aa: CASRYTGGETEAFF
cdr3_nt: TGTGCCAGCAGGTATACAGGGGGCGAGACTGAAGCTTTCTTT
d_call: TRBD1
clone_size: few
j_call: TRBJ1-1
cdr3_length: 14
v_call: TRBV2

cdr3_aa: CASSWGAGNYEQYF
cdr3_nt: TGTGCCAGCAGTTGGGGAGCGGGGAACTACGAGCAGTACTTC
d_call: TRBD2
clone_size: NA
j_call: TRBJ2-7
cdr3_length: 14
v_call: TRBV6-5

cdr3_aa: CASSLASGTEAFF
cdr3_nt: TGTGCCAGCAGCCTCGCCAGCGGCACTGAAGCTTTCTTT
d_call: NA
clone_size: NA
j_call: TRBJ1-1
cdr3_length: 13
v_call: TRBV7-9

cdr3_aa: CAISEFSLGDLGYEQYF
cdr3_nt: TGTGCCATCAGTGAGTTCTCCTTAGGGGATTTGGGCTACGAGCAGTACTTC
d_call: NA
clone_size: once
j_call: TRBJ2-7
cdr3_length: 17
v_call: TRBV10-3